Each of the 30 T cell receptor beta chains below was sequenced from the same sample in a study of beta chain features in type 1 diabetes. Study-wide findings and caveats: Moderately but significantly shorter TCRB CDR3s were found in Type 1 diabetes patients in all four CD4+ subsets.

Their target antigens are unknown. Investigators reverse transcribed all isolated RNA, so they sequenced expressed TCRB transcripts. Sequenced by immunoSEQ multiplex PCR; TCRdb stores in-frame clones only, minus some. This sample has approximately 140,000 clones, with 9% found just once. Sequenced input: central memory CD4+ T cells from blood. The receptors come from a man in his thirties or forties with type 1 diabetes.

This clone appeared a few times. V is TRBV7-3 and J is TRBJ2-5, with D tentatively TRBD2 (7 bases). V gave up 5 bases and J gave up 4 bases, with 14 bases separating them. Germline V gives CDR1 SGHTA, CDR2 FQGTGA. CDR3 size: 14 residues. The CDR3 DNA reads as TGTGCCAGCAGCGTGAGGGGGGGCCCAGAGACCCAGTACTTC. Translation: CASSVRGGPETQYF.

There are a few counts of this clone. The gene calls are TRBV4-1 and TRBJ2-7; 8 bases fit TRBD1. The CDR3 sequence is 15 residues long. Per germline, CDR1 MGHRA and CDR2 YSYEKL. The junction had 7 bases not matched to a gene; V was cut back by 2 bases and J by 4 bases. CDR3 nucleotide sequence: TGCGCCAGCAGCCAACAGGACAGGGTCGAGTACGAGCAGTACTTC. Protein: CASSQQDRVEYEQYF.

The chain employs TRBV27 and TRBJ2-7; 8 nucleotides align to TRBD2. Germline V gives CDR1 MNHEY, CDR2 SMNVEV (reference sequence). The V and J ends lost 2 bases and 1 base, in that order; junction bases with no gene match: 4. The CDR3 is 15 amino acids. The CDR3 coding sequence is TGTGCCAGCAGTTTACGCGGGGGGCGTTCCTACGAGCAGTACTTC. The encoded protein is CASSLRGGRSYEQYF.

This clone was detected a few times. V and J are TRBV29-1 and TRBJ2-3; 9 nucleotides line up with TRBD2. This CDR3 is built from 15 residues. Germline V lookup: CDR1 SQVTM, CDR2 ANQGSEA. Unmatched junction bases numbered 12, after V lost 6 bases and J lost 5 bases. The CDR3 spells CSVTRTSAPGDTQYF. Here the CDR3 DNA reads TGCAGCGTAACCCGGACTAGCGCTCCGGGAGATACGCAGTATTTT.

The V and J genes are TRBV15 and TRBJ2-1, with 8 positions matching TRBD1. This CDR3 is built from 16 residues. V shed 3 bases, J shed 8 bases, and the junction held 12 bases outside the gene matches. Per the germline V gene, CDR1 is LNHNV and CDR2 is YYDKDF (reference sequence). CDR3 amino acids: CATSSPRGTGIDEQFF. The CDR3 DNA follows: TGTGCCACCAGCAGCCCCCGCGGGACAGGAATCGATGAGCAGTTCTTC. The full variable domain, in which reference TRBV15 and TRBJ2-1 provide the parts outside the CDR3, is DAMVIQNPRYQVTQFGKPVTLSCSQTLNHNVMYWYQQKSSQAPKLLFHYYDKDFNNEADTPDNFQSRRPNTSFCFLDIRSPGLGDTAMYLCATSSPRGTGIDEQFFGPGTRLTVL.

V gene TRBV2 combines with J gene TRBJ2-1, with D tentatively TRBD2 (7 bases). Germline lookup yields CDR1 SNHLY and CDR2 FYNNEI. This CDR3 contains 15 residues. The ends were cut back, 7 bases at V and 6 bases at J, with 19 bases in the middle. DNA for the CDR3: TGTGCCAGCAAGACGGGGGGCCTAGTAACCAATGAGCAGTTCTTC. It specifies CASKTGGLVTNEQFF.

The chain couples TRBV5-1 to TRBJ2-5; TRBD2 agrees at 11 bases. Germline lookup yields CDR1 SGHRS and CDR2 YFSETQ. After removal of 4 bases from V and 2 bases from J, the junction contained 7 bases not matched to a gene. This CDR3 has 16 amino acids. In DNA, the CDR3 is TGCGCCAGCAGCCCCGAAATAGCGGGGGGGCAAGAGACCCAGTACTTC. Amino acids: CASSPEIAGGQETQYF.

The sample holds a few counts of this clone. The chain links TRBV5-1 to TRBJ1-2; 8 bases agree with TRBD1. The CDR3 sequence is 14 residues long. Germline lookup yields CDR1 SGHRS and CDR2 YFSETQ. Losses at the gene ends were 4 bases for V and 3 bases for J; bases not matched to a gene: 5. The CDR3 nucleotides read TGCGCCAGCAGCACCCCGGGACAGGACTATGGCTACACCTTC. It yields the protein CASSTPGQDYGYTF.

The rearrangement uses TRBV5-4 and TRBJ2-2; possibly TRBD2 for D (6 bases). V was shortened by 4 bases and J by 7 bases, with 14 bases between the two germline ends. Germline values: CDR1 SGHNT, CDR2 YYREEE (reference sequence). The CDR3 sequence is 14 residues long. CDR3 coding DNA: TGTGCCAGCAGCCCCATTGGGGGGTTCGGGGAGCTGTTTTTT. Translating gives CASSPIGGFGELFF.

A few counts support this clone. V gene TRBV7-6 combines with J gene TRBJ2-3; the D is unclear. Trimming shortened V by 1 base and J by 3 bases, and 14 bases separated the two germline ends. This CDR3 region has 16 residues. From germline, CDR1 is SGHVS and CDR2 FNYEAQ. CDR3 sequence reads: CASSLGAISRTDTQYF. CDR3 nucleotides: TGTGCCAGCAGCTTAGGGGCGATCTCACGAACAGATACGCAGTATTTT.

This clone was picked up many times. The chain links TRBV6-4 to TRBJ2-2, with a weak D call TRBD2 (5 bases). V shed 10 bases and J shed 1 base, with 19 bases lying between them. The CDR3 has 16 amino acids. Germline values: CDR1 MRHNA, CDR2 SNTAGT. CDR3 amino acids: CANRTIERKNTGELFF. CDR3 coding DNA: TGTGCCAACCGGACGATTGAGCGGAAGAACACCGGGGAGCTGTTTTTT.

In DNA, the CDR3 is TGTGCCAGCAGTGAAACCAGGACCGGGGGAGAGACCCAGTACTTC. Protein sequence: CASSETRTGGETQYF. This chain links TRBV2 with TRBJ2-5, with D possibly being TRBD2 (6 bases). The CDR3 consists of 15 residues. V lost 2 bases and J 4 bases, leaving 14 bases between the germline ends. The germline CDR1 and CDR2 sequences are SNHLY and FYNNEI.

This clone was observed a handful of times. The chain employs TRBV5-1 and TRBJ2-2; no firm D call. CDR1 and CDR2 from the germline V gene are SGHRS and YFSETQ. There are 15 residues in the CDR3. The V end was cut by 6 bases, the J end by 5 bases, with 17 bases between. CDR3 region: CASKPVPFITGELFF. The DNA of the CDR3 is TGCGCCAGCAAACCAGTCCCTTTTATTACCGGGGAGCTGTTTTTT.

The chain is built from TRBV10-2 and TRBJ1-5; the match to TRBD1 covers 7 bases. V trimming: 3 bases; J trimming: 5 bases; junction bases outside the gene matches: 4. Germline V gives CDR1 WSHSY, CDR2 SAAADI. The CDR3 runs to 14 residues. The chain's CDR3 is CASSDQGEDQPQHF. The DNA of the CDR3 is TGCGCCAGCAGTGATCAGGGGGAGGATCAGCCCCAGCATTTT.

This clone was observed a handful of times. This chain uses TRBV30 with TRBJ2-3, with 8 nucleotides matching TRBD1. The CDR3 is 13 residues long. CDR1 is GTSNPN, CDR2 SVGIG, per germline (reference sequence). V was pared by 5 bases and J by 2 bases, with 3 bases of the junction left unmatched. The CDR3 nucleotides are TGTGCCTGGCAGGGGGCAAACACAGATACGCAGTATTTT. Its translation is CAWQGANTDTQYF.

This clone has a handful of counts. This chain connects TRBV6-5 to TRBJ2-5, with a possible D match to TRBD1 (5 bases). Germline assignment: CDR1 MNHEY and CDR2 SVGAGI. V lost 6 bases to trimming and J lost 1 base, with 12 bases between them. The length of the CDR3 is 14 residues. The CDR3 coding sequence is TGTGCCAGCAGGAGCCAGGGTCTCCAAGAGACCCAGTACTTC. Amino acid sequence: CASRSQGLQETQYF.

This clone was detected a few times. The gene calls are TRBV19 and TRBJ2-7, with 8 bases aligning to TRBD1. The CDR3 has 14 amino acids. The trim removed 6 bases at V and 2 bases at J, leaving 6 bases unmatched. CDR1 LNHDA and CDR2 SQIVND come from the germline V gene (reference sequence). DNA of the CDR3: TGTGCCAGTAGCCGACAGGGGCAAACCTACGAGCAGTACTTC. Protein: CASSRQGQTYEQYF.

The chain couples TRBV9 to TRBJ2-5; 9 positions match TRBD2. The junction had 8 bases not matched to a gene; V was cut back by 0 bases and J by 5 bases. The length of the CDR3 is 16 residues. Germline CDR1 is SGDLS and CDR2 is YYNGEE. CDR3 DNA: TGTGCCAGCAGCGTAGGAAATAGCGGGGGTGTGGAGACCCAGTACTTC. It specifies CASSVGNSGGVETQYF.

The chain links TRBV5-1 to TRBJ2-5; 14 bases match TRBD2. There are 17 residues in the CDR3. Germline V gene sequence: CDR1 SGHRS, CDR2 YFSETQ. V trimming: 4 bases; J trimming: 1 base; junction bases outside the gene matches: 6. CDR3 DNA sequence: TGCGCCAGCAGCCCGGGACTAGCGGGGGCCTTCCAAGAGACCCAGTACTTC. It specifies CASSPGLAGAFQETQYF.

This clone was detected a few times. The chain recombines TRBV7-9 with TRBJ2-7; the D is unclear. Germline CDR1 reads SEHNR; CDR2 reads FQNEAQ (reference sequence). The CDR3 runs 14 residues. The V end was cut by 1 base, the J end by 2 bases, with 9 bases between. For the CDR3, the DNA is TGTGCCAGCAGCTTAGTCGGCAGGACCTACGAGCAGTACTTC. Protein sequence: CASSLVGRTYEQYF.

Points on this clone: This sample also contains other DNA sequences that code for the same CDR3. The V and J genes are TRBV2 and TRBJ2-3; 9 bases fit TRBD1. Germline loops: CDR1 SNHLY, CDR2 FYNNEI. The trim removed 4 bases at V and 1 base at J, leaving 3 bases unmatched. This CDR3 has 15 residues. CDR3 nucleotides: TGTGCCAGCAGTGGACGGACAGGGGGCACAGATACGCAGTATTTT. It encodes CASSGRTGGTDTQYF. Full variable domain (rest looked up from reference TRBV2 and TRBJ2-3): EPEVTQTPSHQVTQMGQEVILRCVPISNHLYFYWYRQILGQKVEFLVSFYNNEISEKSEIFDDQFSVERPDGSNFTLKIRSTKLEDSAMYFCASSGRTGGTDTQYFGPGTRLTVL.

The chain is built from TRBV11-2 and TRBJ2-7; D might be TRBD1 (6 bases). Germline CDR1 is SGHAT and CDR2 is FQNNGV. CDR3 length equals 14 residues. The ends were cut back, 2 bases at V and 3 bases at J, with 11 bases in the middle. CDR3 amino acids: CASSLYRDNYEQYF. The CDR3 bases are TGTGCCAGCAGCTTATACCGGGACAACTACGAGCAGTACTTC.

This clone was seen a few times. This rearrangement joins TRBV29-1 to TRBJ1-1; maybe TRBD1 (6 bases). The CDR3 spans 13 residues. The V and J ends lost 8 bases and 3 bases respectively, with 16 bases between them. Germline V gene sequence: CDR1 SQVTM, CDR2 ANQGSEA. The CDR3 nucleotides are TGCAGCACTCTCAGGGGCAGATACACTGAAGCTTTCTTT. Translated: CSTLRGRYTEAFF.

This rearrangement joins TRBV4-3 to TRBJ1-2; 9 nucleotides align to TRBD1. V lost 4 bases and J lost 6; bases outside the gene matches: 15. Germline loops: CDR1 LGHNA, CDR2 YSLEER. CDR3 size: 17 residues. For the CDR3, the DNA is TGCGCCAGCAGCCGATTGGGACAGGGATTTGATGCGGATGGCTACACCTTC. Translated, it gives CASSRLGQGFDADGYTF.

The rearrangement joins TRBV20-1 to TRBJ1-1, with D hard to call. The CDR3 sequence is 11 residues long. Germline CDR1 DFQATT, CDR2 SNEGSKA (reference sequence). The germline V and J ends were trimmed by 3 bases and 1 base, with 3 bases remaining between them. CDR3 loop: CSARANTEAFF. CDR3 bases: TGCAGTGCTAGGGCGAACACTGAAGCTTTCTTT.

This clone came up a few times. The chain carries TRBV29-1 and TRBJ1-1, with 7 bases identical to TRBD1. Trimming removed 7 bases from V and 0 bases from J; junction bases left unmatched: 5. The CDR3 covers 13 residues. Germline V gene lookup returns CDR1 SQVTM and CDR2 ANQGSEA. As DNA, the CDR3 is TGCAGCGCAAACAGGGGCATGAACACTGAAGCTTTCTTT. Protein product: CSANRGMNTEAFF.

The V and J genes are TRBV4-2 and TRBJ1-2; D may be TRBD1 (6 bases). Trimming cost V 4 bases and J 7 bases, with 19 bases left between them. Germline V gives CDR1 LGHNA, CDR2 YNFKEQ. CDR3 length: 15 residues. The CDR3 here is CASSPEIGSGVGYTF. In DNA, the CDR3 is TGTGCCAGCAGCCCCGAGATTGGGTCAGGGGTTGGCTACACCTTC.

This clone was seen a few times. The J gene is TRBJ1-6, the V gene TRBV30; D uncertain. Trimming left V 5 bases short and J 14 bases short, with 22 bases between. CDR3 length: 14 amino acids. Germline CDR1 and CDR2: GTSNPN and SVGIG (reference sequence). For the CDR3, the DNA is TGTGCCTGGGGCGCGGGAAGGCTGGTTCCCACCCTCCACTTT. Its protein is CAWGAGRLVPTLHF.

This clone has more than one count but fewer than ten. The V and J genes are TRBV5-1 and TRBJ2-2; 12 bases align to TRBD2. There are 16 residues in the CDR3. The trim removed 4 bases at V and 6 bases at J, leaving 7 bases unmatched. CDR1 is SGHRS, CDR2 YFSETQ, per germline. DNA for the CDR3: TGCGCCAGCAGCGCCCAACTAGCGGGGGGCTCCGGGGAGCTGTTTTTT. Its translation: CASSAQLAGGSGELFF.

This clone occurred a few times. The rearrangement joins TRBV5-1 to TRBJ1-6; TRBD1 matches at 9 bases. V was clipped by 4 bases and J by 10 bases; unmatched bases: 9. The germline V gene encodes CDR1 SGHRS and CDR2 YFSETQ. The CDR3 sequence is 15 residues long. The CDR3: CASSPTGGLGSPLHF. In DNA, the CDR3 is TGCGCCAGCAGCCCGACAGGGGGTCTAGGATCACCCCTCCACTTT.